The clone carrying this TCR beta chain was seen only once. Its antigen is currently unknown. The data stem from a study of cytomegalovirus exposure and HLA in healthy donors. There were likely unrecorded immune exposures, though donors were nominally healthy when sampled. Use of 60 Vbeta and 13 Jbeta primers characterized the PCR. Produced via immunoSEQ multiplex PCR; TCRdb's table is partial and in-frame only. This sample yields roughly 140,000 clones, of which roughly 78% are seen a single time; just under 3% belongs to the top ten. The germline CDR1 and CDR2 sequences are SGHRS and YFSETQ. The ends were cut back, 2 bases at V and 0 bases at J, with 15 bases in the middle. The CDR3 spans 17 residues. Study conclusions and caveats: The study recorded 150 to 200 TCR beta chains that were cytomegalovirus-associated.

Sequencing was carried out using PBMCs. The TCR was taken from a female donor in good health and CMV-seronegative. This rearrangement joins TRBV5-1 to TRBJ2-1; TRBD1 might be the D (6 bases). The CDR3 region has the DNA TGCGCCAGCAGCTTAGGACCTACAGGGAGCTCCTACAATGAGCAGTTCTTC. It encodes CASSLGPTGSSYNEQFF.